Described below is a single TCR delta chain sequence and its context. These data are taken from a study of gamma-delta T cells after stem cell transplantation. The CDR3 has 21 amino acids. Losses at the gene ends were 3 bases for V and 1 base for J; bases not matched to a gene: 19. Germline V gives CDR1 GEAIGNYY, CDR2 EKD. TCRdb reprocessed the RT-PCR reads using CATT. The data show 2,000 to 2,500 delta-chain clones, roughly 45% seen once. Material: gamma-delta T cells. This receptor was taken from a human donor. It is not recorded whose cells these are; they may come from a transplant donor. The rearrangement joins TRDV2 to TRDJ1; 13 nucleotides agree with TRDD3. This CDR3 reads CACDHATLLGDTRSLTDKLIF. DNA for the CDR3: TGTGCCTGTGACCATGCAACTTTACTGGGGGATACGCGTTCTCTCACCGATAAACTCATCTTT.